The 17 T cell receptor beta chains given below trace back to one sample, sequenced in a study of OX40 agonist ivuxolimab in advanced cancers. Libraries were constructed by the immunoSEQ multiplex PCR assay. What TCRdb holds here is the immuneACCESS table cut down to in-frame rearrangements. Part of the clones is not present; checked against another copy, under half of the missing clones reflect an unresolved V gene, and the others are unexplained. In this sample the table shows tens of thousands of clones, 80% to 95% of which occur a single time. Approximately 9.3% of the sample rests with the top ten. This specimen was CD4+ or CD8+ T cells sorted from blood, taken in a trial of the OX40 agonist ivuxolimab. The source is an adult with an advanced solid tumor such as melanoma, head and neck, liver or kidney cancer.

The chain joins TRBV11-2 to TRBJ2-1; TRBD2 matches at 8 bases. V lost 1 base, J lost 7 bases, and 3 bases stayed unmatched. Germline V gene lookup returns CDR1 SGHAT and CDR2 FQNNGV. The CDR3 is made up of 14 amino acids. The CDR3 spells CASSLGAGENEQFF. In DNA form, the CDR3 reads TGTGCCAGCAGCTTAGGAGCGGGGGAAAATGAGCAGTTCTTC.

The chain employs TRBV29-1 and TRBJ1-3; D is undetermined. The CDR3 covers 15 residues. In germline, CDR1 is SQVTM, CDR2 ANQGSEA. V was pared by 0 bases and J by 4 bases, with 13 bases between. The CDR3 is CSVEDGGNLGNTIYF. CDR3 DNA: TGCAGCGTTGAAGACGGAGGAAATCTCGGAAACACCATATATTTT. Full variable domain (rest looked up from reference TRBV29-1 and TRBJ1-3): SAVISQKPSRDICQRGTSLTIQCQVDSQVTMMFWYRQQPGQSLTLIATANQGSEATYESGFVIDKFPISRPNLTFSTLTVSNMSPEDSSIYLCSVEDGGNLGNTIYFGEGSWLTVV.

With respect to this clone: Just one base apart from a much larger clone, this may be a read error. This same CDR3 is encoded by further DNA sequences in the sample. This sequence joins TRBV2 and TRBJ1-2, with 9 bases matching TRBD1. The germline V gene encodes CDR1 SNHLY and CDR2 FYNNEI. The CDR3 length is 14 residues. V lost 1 base and J lost 7; bases outside the gene matches: 4. The CDR3 loop is CASSEGRDRAGYTF. The CDR3 DNA is TGTGCCAGCAGTGAAGGTCGGGACAGGGCTGGCTACACCTTC.

The rearrangement uses TRBV6-4 and TRBJ2-1, with D perhaps TRBD1 (9 bases). This CDR3 has 19 residues. Trimming pared 0 bases from V and 7 bases from J, leaving 25 bases between. Looked up from germline, CDR1 is MRHNA and CDR2 is SNTAGT. CDR3: CASSDSQGASGGPTNEQFF. The CDR3 DNA sequence: TGTGCCAGCAGTGACTCACAGGGGGCTTCGGGAGGGCCCACAAATGAGCAGTTCTTC.

This clone is a singleton in its sample. V is TRBV7-6 and J is TRBJ2-5; D gene uncertain. Germline V gene sequence: CDR1 SGHVS, CDR2 FNYEAQ. The CDR3 sequence is 12 residues long. V lost 3 bases and J 0 bases, leaving 2 bases between the germline ends. The CDR3 region has the DNA TGTGCCAGCAGCTTTTACCAAGAGACCCAGTACTTC. This gives the protein CASSFYQETQYF.

The chain couples TRBV29-1 to TRBJ1-2; 7 bases are a match to TRBD1. The V segment lost 4 bases and the J segment 0 bases; nucleotides outside the gene matches: 2. Germline lookup yields CDR1 SQVTM and CDR2 ANQGSEA. The CDR3 consists of 13 residues. CDR3 protein: CSVAGGSNYGYTF. DNA of the CDR3: TGCAGCGTTGCAGGGGGGTCTAACTATGGCTACACCTTC.

The chain employs TRBV4-3 and TRBJ2-5; possible D gene TRBD1, 6 bases. Germline CDR1 LGHNA, CDR2 YSLEER. This CDR3 has 17 residues. Trimming pared 3 bases from V and 5 bases from J, leaving 22 bases between. The CDR3 sequence is CASSHPSNHQGWETQYF. As DNA, the CDR3 is TGCGCCAGCAGCCACCCGAGTAACCATCAGGGGTGGGAGACCCAGTACTTC.

CDR3 nucleotide sequence: TGTGCCAGCGGACTAGACTACAATGAGCAGTTCTTC. Its protein product is CASGLDYNEQFF. The gene calls are TRBV6-6 and TRBJ2-1; 7 nucleotides align to TRBD2. V was pared by 8 bases and J by 3 bases, with 1 base of the junction left unmatched. The germline CDR1 and CDR2 sequences are MNHNY and SVGAGI (reference sequence). The CDR3 runs 12 residues.

As to this clone: The junction and the germline gene differ at one end; a read error may be behind it. V is TRBV7-7 and J is TRBJ1-1; D not certain. CDR3 size: 13 residues. CDR1 and CDR2 (germline): SSHAT, FNYEAQ (reference sequence). CDR3 in amino acids: CASSRTVNTEAFF. CDR3 DNA sequence: TGTGCTAGCAGCCGAACGGTGAACACTGAAGCTTTCTTT.

The chain has TRBV5-1 and TRBJ2-7, with 8 bases aligning to TRBD1. Germline lookup yields CDR1 SGHRS and CDR2 YFSETQ. The trim removed 3 bases at V and 2 bases at J, leaving 4 bases unmatched. The length of the CDR3 is 14 residues. The CDR3 reads CASSSLGQAYEQYF. The CDR3 DNA follows: TGCGCCAGCAGCTCTCTGGGACAGGCCTACGAGCAGTACTTC.

The chain joins TRBV7-6 to TRBJ1-3; 7 nucleotides match TRBD1. This CDR3 region has 15 residues. V lost 1 base and J lost 0; bases outside the gene matches: 0. Germline CDR1 SGHVS, CDR2 FNYEAQ. The DNA for the CDR3 is TGTGCCAGCAGCTTAGGACAGGGCTCTGGAAACACCATATATTTT. It yields the protein CASSLGQGSGNTIYF.

The V call is TRBV5-1, the J call TRBJ1-4, with D possibly being TRBD1 (5 bases). With 4 bases removed from V and 3 bases from J, the gap between germline ends came to 13 bases. Germline CDR1 and CDR2: SGHRS and YFSETQ. The CDR3 covers 15 residues. The CDR3 loop is CASSPAGIANEKLFF. CDR3 DNA sequence: TGCGCCAGCAGCCCGGCAGGGATCGCTAATGAAAAACTGTTTTTT. The complete variable domain, with remaining parts taken from reference TRBV5-1 and TRBJ1-4, reads KAGVTQTPRYLIKTRGQQVTLSCSPISGHRSVSWYQQTPGQGLQFLFEYFSETQRNKGNFPGRFSGRQFSNSRSEMNVSTLELGDSALYLCASSPAGIANEKLFFGSGTQLSVL.

The rearrangement links TRBV7-9 to TRBJ2-7; D gene ambiguous. V was shortened by 1 base and J by 6 bases, with 7 bases between the two germline ends. This CDR3 is 12 amino acids long. Germline V gene lookup returns CDR1 SEHNR and CDR2 FQNEAQ (reference sequence). CDR3 coding DNA: TGTGCCAGCAGCTTAGATAGGGTCGAGCAGTACTTC. Translated: CASSLDRVEQYF.

The chain recombines TRBV7-9 with TRBJ1-1, with TRBD1 matching 7 bases. This CDR3 is built from 13 residues. The V gene end was trimmed by 10 bases and the J gene end by 1 base; junction bases not matched to a gene: 6. From germline, CDR1 is SEHNR and CDR2 FQNEAQ (reference sequence). The CDR3 DNA reads TGTGCCATCCGACAGGGAACGAACACTGAAGCTTTCTTT. This sequence encodes CAIRQGTNTEAFF.

This chain links TRBV7-2 with TRBJ2-5; unclear D gene. This CDR3 region has 14 residues. V gave up 5 bases and J gave up 1 base, with 11 bases separating them. Germline V gives CDR1 SGHTA, CDR2 FQGNSA. The CDR3 region has the DNA TGTGCCAGCAGCGCCCTGGGGTTCCAAGAGACCCAGTACTTC. This gives the protein CASSALGFQETQYF.

J is TRBJ2-2 and V is TRBV9, with 7 bases that match TRBD1. CDR3 length: 18 amino acids. The J segment lost 8 bases and the V segment lost 1 base, leaving 17 bases of the junction unmatched. CDR1 SGDLS and CDR2 YYNGEE come from the germline V gene. CDR3 sequence: CASSVLKGAENVVGELFF. The DNA of the CDR3 is TGTGCCAGCAGCGTACTAAAGGGGGCCGAAAATGTTGTAGGGGAGCTGTTTTTT.

The V and J genes are TRBV7-9 and TRBJ1-1, with no clear D. Germline V gene sequence: CDR1 SEHNR, CDR2 FQNEAQ (reference sequence). The CDR3 spans 11 residues. Between the trimmed V and J ends, which lost 3 bases and 6 bases, there was a span of 5 bases. For the CDR3, the DNA is TGTGCCAGCAGCTTGTGGCCTGAAGCTTTCTTT. Amino acids: CASSLWPEAFF.